The TCR beta chain under discussion was sequenced for a study of PD-1 blockade in mismatch repair-deficient tumors. This clone showed up just once. Its cognate antigen is unknown. Time point reported: roughly ten-day in vitro stimulation with candidate neoantigen peptide 6. Baseline for clone expansion was a parallel culture with no peptide. Clones were sequenced by immunoSEQ multiplex PCR, and TCRdb holds only the in-frame ones, with some missing. The table records roughly 14,000 clones, 86% of them present only once. The length of the CDR3 is 12 residues. The V end lost 6 bases, the J end lost 10 bases, and 15 bases lay between the germline ends. Germline CDR1 KGHSH, CDR2 LQKENI.

This TCR derives from an adult with mismatch repair-deficient cancer. The chain links TRBV18 to TRBJ1-1; D ambiguous. Here the sequenced sample was cells cultured in vitro, taken from a patient treated with pembrolizumab. The CDR3 coding sequence is TGTGCCAGCTCCCCTGAAACAAACACAGCTTTCTTT. This gives the protein CASSPETNTAFF.